This entry describes one T cell receptor beta chain. Its antigen is not identified. This CDR3 has 11 amino acids. Trimming removed 7 bases from V and 6 bases from J, with 6 bases in between. The germline gives CDR1 LGHDT, CDR2 YNNKEL (reference sequence). The data originate from a study of early T cells in non-severe SARS-CoV-2 infection. Study-level findings and limits: VDJdb matches were skewed toward anti-spike CD8 T cell responses.

TCRdb called the 5' RACE reads again in MiXCR, with one record for every CDR3 protein. The data contain more than 65,000 distinct CDR3 sequences, roughly 14% of them singletons. The receptor was derived from an adult who was a healthcare worker with PCR-confirmed SARS-CoV-2 infection or an uninfected control (not recorded which). The material sequenced was whole blood, taken at baseline. The chain joins TRBV3-1 to TRBJ2-2, with no clear D. The CDR3 is CASKSAGELFF. In DNA, the CDR3 is TGTGCCAGCAAATCTGCCGGGGAGCTGTTTTTT.